The 7 T cell receptor beta chains listed next were all sequenced from one sample in a study of T-cell reconstitution after alpha-beta-depleted transplantation in children. It was with unique molecular identifiers that the TCRbeta library was prepared. From the PCR reads, TCRdb called clonotypes with MiXCR, one entry per CDR3 protein. This sample has approximately 91,000 distinct CDR3 sequences, with 7% to 9% found just once. This sample comprised PBMCs from the stem cell graft donor, obtained from the stem cell graft. The receptors originated from a human donor who donated a stem cell graft to a child with congenital amegakaryocytic thrombocytopenia.

This clonotype was detected ten times or more. The gene calls are TRBV5-1 and TRBJ2-2; weak D call: TRBD1 (5 bases). The V gene's germline CDR1 is SGHRS and CDR2 YFSETQ. The V and J ends lost 4 bases and 1 base respectively, with 8 bases between them. There are 14 residues in the CDR3. Here the CDR3 DNA reads TGCGCCAGCAGCCACGACAGGAACACCGGGGAGCTGTTTTTT. It is translated as CASSHDRNTGELFF. The full variable domain, its missing parts supplied by reference TRBV5-1 and TRBJ2-2, is KAGVTQTPRYLIKTRGQQVTLSCSPISGHRSVSWYQQTPGQGLQFLFEYFSETQRNKGNFPGRFSGRQFSNSRSEMNVSTLELGDSALYLCASSHDRNTGELFFGEGSRLTVL.

The gene calls are TRBV18 and TRBJ1-4, with D possibly TRBD1 on 6 matching bases. The V gene's germline CDR1 is KGHSH and CDR2 LQKENI. The CDR3 spans 16 residues. V shed 4 bases and J shed 6 bases, with 18 bases lying between them. As DNA, the CDR3 is TGTGCCAGCTCACAGGACAGTTTTCCGCTAGATGAAAAACTGTTTTTT. Translated: CASSQDSFPLDEKLFF.

Many counts were recorded for this clonotype. V and J are TRBV7-9 and TRBJ2-7, with 8 bases fitting TRBD2. Germline-derived CDR1 and CDR2 are SEHNR and FQNEAQ (reference sequence). The CDR3 runs to 14 residues. The J segment lost 2 bases and the V segment lost 3 bases, leaving 3 bases of the junction unmatched. This CDR3 reads CASSLDSGTYEQYF. The DNA of the CDR3 is TGTGCCAGCAGCTTGGATAGCGGGACCTACGAGCAGTACTTC.

This clonotype showed up many times. The chain employs TRBV3-1 and TRBJ1-3; D remains ambiguous. There are 15 residues in the CDR3. The V and J ends lost 5 bases and 6 bases respectively, with 17 bases between them. CDR1 LGHDT and CDR2 YNNKEL come from the germline V gene (reference sequence). CDR3 nucleotide sequence: TGTGCCAGCAGCTACATGGACTCACGACTAAACACCATATATTTT. This codes for CASSYMDSRLNTIYF.

The sample holds many counts of this clonotype. The chain is built from TRBV7-9 and TRBJ2-1, with 11 bases aligning to TRBD2. V was pared by 1 base and J by 0 bases, with 5 bases of the junction left unmatched. CDR3 length: 18 residues. Germline assignment: CDR1 SEHNR and CDR2 FQNEAQ (reference sequence). The CDR3 region is CASSLGGLAESSYNEQFF. CDR3 coding DNA: TGTGCCAGCAGCTTAGGGGGACTAGCGGAGAGCTCCTACAATGAGCAGTTCTTC. Drawing the rest from reference TRBV7-9 and TRBJ2-1, the complete variable domain is DTGVSQNPRHKITKRGQNVTFRCDPISEHNRLYWYRQTLGQGPEFLTYFQNEAQLEKSRLLSDRFSAERPKGSFSTLEIQRTEQGDSAMYLCASSLGGLAESSYNEQFFGPGTRLTVL.

This clonotype was observed many times. The chain employs TRBV20-1 and TRBJ2-3; D gene unclear. CDR3 length equals 12 residues. V lost 5 bases, J lost 0 bases, and 6 bases lay in between. From germline, CDR1 is DFQATT and CDR2 SNEGSKA (reference sequence). For the CDR3, the DNA is TGCAGTGCTTCTCAGAGCACAGATACGCAGTATTTT. Amino acid sequence: CSASQSTDTQYF.

The table lists this clonotype with many counts. The J gene is TRBJ2-7, the V gene TRBV9; 10 bases map to TRBD2. The CDR3 extends over 17 amino acids. Germline V gene lookup returns CDR1 SGDLS and CDR2 YYNGEE. V trimming: 0 bases; J trimming: 5 bases; junction bases outside the gene matches: 11. The CDR3 loop reads CASSVAGSLAGANEQYF. DNA of the CDR3: TGTGCCAGCAGCGTAGCCGGGAGCCTAGCGGGAGCGAACGAGCAGTACTTC.